Presented here are 11 T cell receptor beta chains from one specimen sequenced in a study of shared clonotypes between healthy human individuals. Sequencing used immunoSEQ multiplex PCR; TCRdb keeps in-frame clones, though not all of them. The repertoire consists of roughly 320,000 clones, with around 90% occurring once and the leading ten covering around 15%. The sample taken for sequencing was memory CD8+ T cells sorted from blood. The subset is: CD45RO+ cells pooled with CCR7-negative TemRA cells. The source is a man aged 18 to 30 in good health.

The table lists this clone with a count of one. The chain combines TRBV5-8 with TRBJ2-5, with D unresolved. This CDR3 is built from 14 residues. With 0 bases removed from V and 10 bases from J, the gap between germline ends came to 16 bases. CDR1 and CDR2 (germline): SGHTS, YDEGEE. CDR3 protein: CASSLAEFTAGQYF. CDR3 coding DNA: TGTGCCAGCAGCTTGGCCGAATTCACGGCAGGCCAGTACTTC.

The chain links TRBV5-4 to TRBJ2-7, with D possibly matching TRBD2 (5 bases). Deletions cut 7 bases from V and 5 bases from J, with 10 bases between. Germline loops: CDR1 SGHNT, CDR2 YYREEE (reference sequence). CDR3 length equals 11 residues. CDR3 loop: CASGLSHEQYF. The CDR3 coding sequence is TGTGCCAGCGGACTCTCACACGAGCAGTACTTC.

The chain employs TRBV5-4 and TRBJ2-2; 11 bases line up with TRBD2. The ends lost 3 bases at V and 5 bases at J; junction bases unmatched: 3. The CDR3 consists of 15 residues. Germline loops: CDR1 SGHNT, CDR2 YYREEE (reference sequence). The CDR3: CASSSSGRRTGELFF. CDR3 coding DNA: TGTGCCAGCAGCTCTAGCGGGAGGCGAACCGGGGAGCTGTTTTTT.

V usage is TRBV29-1 and J usage is TRBJ2-7; D is possibly TRBD1 (5 bases). V was trimmed by 7 bases and J by 4 bases, leaving 11 bases between them. CDR1 is SQVTM and CDR2 is ANQGSEA in the germline V gene. The CDR3 loop spans 11 amino acids. CDR3 DNA: TGCAGCGCCCTCCAGGGTTACGAGCAGTACTTC. Protein sequence: CSALQGYEQYF.

The V gene is TRBV28, the J gene TRBJ2-7; D remains ambiguous. The ends were cut back, 3 bases at V and 9 bases at J, with 15 bases in the middle. This CDR3 is built from 13 residues. CDR1 and CDR2 (germline): MDHEN, SYDVKM. The CDR3 coding sequence is TGTGCCAGCAGTTTGCAAAGTTATACTGGGCAGTACTTC. Protein sequence: CASSLQSYTGQYF.

The chain uses TRBV27 and TRBJ1-1, with a weak D call TRBD1 (6 bases). This CDR3 comprises 14 residues. Germline loops: CDR1 MNHEY, CDR2 SMNVEV (reference sequence). The germline V and J ends were trimmed by 1 base and 11 bases, with 17 bases remaining between them. This CDR3 reads CASSLLGGDRRAFF. The CDR3 DNA is TGTGCCAGCAGTTTATTAGGGGGGGACCGACGGGCTTTCTTT.

The chain uses TRBV25-1 and TRBJ2-3; 10 nucleotides match TRBD2. The CDR3 spans 15 residues. Germline V gives CDR1 MGHDK, CDR2 SYGVNS. V was clipped by 2 bases and J by 4 bases; unmatched bases: 3. CDR3: CASSETAGGPDTQYF. The DNA of the CDR3 is TGTGCCAGCAGTGAAACAGCGGGGGGGCCAGATACGCAGTATTTT. The complete variable domain, with remaining parts taken from reference TRBV25-1 and TRBJ2-3, reads EADIYQTPRYLVIGTGKKITLECSQTMGHDKMYWYQQDPGMELHLIHYSYGVNSTEKGDLSSESTVSRIRTEHFPLTLESARPSHTSQYLCASSETAGGPDTQYFGPGTRLTVL.

This chain uses TRBV2 with TRBJ2-7; D is unresolved. Germline lookup yields CDR1 SNHLY and CDR2 FYNNEI. V lost 0 bases and J lost 0, with 9 bases in between. The CDR3 totals 15 residues. CDR3 region: CASSEALLSSYEQYF. In DNA form, the CDR3 reads TGTGCCAGCAGTGAAGCACTTCTTTCCTCCTACGAGCAGTACTTC.

The rearrangement uses TRBV6-5 and TRBJ2-3; perhaps TRBD1 as D (7 bases). Trimming pared 6 bases from V and 6 bases from J, leaving 19 bases between. Germline V gives CDR1 MNHEY, CDR2 SVGAGI. The CDR3 sequence is 15 residues long. The CDR3 coding sequence is TGTGCCAGCAGCGAGGGGACAGCGGGTTTGGATACGCAGTATTTT. Amino acid sequence: CASSEGTAGLDTQYF.

The chain links TRBV30 to TRBJ2-5; 12 bases are shared with TRBD2. CDR3 length equals 14 residues. Germline V lookup: CDR1 GTSNPN, CDR2 SVGIG (reference sequence). The V and J ends lost 8 bases and 5 bases, in that order; junction bases with no gene match: 9. CDR3 loop: CAETSGSSGETQYF. The CDR3 DNA is TGTGCCGAGACTAGCGGGAGCTCGGGTGAGACCCAGTACTTC. Filled out from reference TRBV30 and TRBJ2-5, the complete variable domain reads SQTIHQWPATLVQPVGSPLSLECTVEGTSNPNLYWYRQAAGRGLQLLFYSVGIGQISSEVPQNLSASRPQDRQFILSSKKLLLSDSGFYLCAETSGSSGETQYFGPGTRLLVL.

The chain recombines TRBV7-9 with TRBJ2-2; TRBD2 aligns across 7 bases. Trimming at V came to 7 bases and at J to 7 bases, leaving 12 bases not matched to a gene. In germline, CDR1 is SEHNR, CDR2 FQNEAQ (reference sequence). This CDR3 spans 15 amino acids. The CDR3 sequence is CASTDSGSENGELFF. The CDR3 DNA follows: TGTGCCAGCACCGATAGCGGGTCCGAGAACGGGGAGCTGTTTTTT.